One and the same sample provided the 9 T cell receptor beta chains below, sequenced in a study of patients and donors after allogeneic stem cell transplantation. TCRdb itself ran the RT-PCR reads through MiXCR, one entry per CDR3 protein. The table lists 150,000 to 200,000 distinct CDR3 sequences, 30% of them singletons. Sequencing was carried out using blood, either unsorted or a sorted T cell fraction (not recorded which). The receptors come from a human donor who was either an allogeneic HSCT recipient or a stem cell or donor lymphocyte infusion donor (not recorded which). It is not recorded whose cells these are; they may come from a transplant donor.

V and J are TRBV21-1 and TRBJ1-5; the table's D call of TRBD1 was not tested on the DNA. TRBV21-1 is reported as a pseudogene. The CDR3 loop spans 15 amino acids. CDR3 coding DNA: TGTGCCAGCAGCCCGGGGGACACTAGCAATCAGCCCCAGCATTTT. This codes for CASSPGDTSNQPQHF.

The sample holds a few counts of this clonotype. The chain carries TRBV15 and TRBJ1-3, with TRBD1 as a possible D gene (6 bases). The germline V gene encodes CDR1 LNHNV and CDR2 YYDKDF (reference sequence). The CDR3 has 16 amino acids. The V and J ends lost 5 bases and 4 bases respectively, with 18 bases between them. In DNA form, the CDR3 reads TGTGCCACCAGCCCCCCTGACAGGAGCCAAGGAAACACCATATATTTT. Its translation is CATSPPDRSQGNTIYF.

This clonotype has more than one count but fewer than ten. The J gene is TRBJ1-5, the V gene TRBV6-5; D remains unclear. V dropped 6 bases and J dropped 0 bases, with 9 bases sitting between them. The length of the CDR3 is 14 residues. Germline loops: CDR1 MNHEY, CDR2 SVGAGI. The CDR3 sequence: CASRPGSSNQPQHF. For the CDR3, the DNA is TGTGCCAGCAGGCCCGGGAGTAGCAATCAGCCCCAGCATTTT.

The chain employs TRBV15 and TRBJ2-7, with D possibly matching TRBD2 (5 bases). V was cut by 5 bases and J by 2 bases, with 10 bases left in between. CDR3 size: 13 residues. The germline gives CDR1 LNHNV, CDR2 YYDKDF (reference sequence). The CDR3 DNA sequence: TGTGCCACCAGCGTAGGGAGAACCTACGAGCAGTACTTC. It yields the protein CATSVGRTYEQYF.

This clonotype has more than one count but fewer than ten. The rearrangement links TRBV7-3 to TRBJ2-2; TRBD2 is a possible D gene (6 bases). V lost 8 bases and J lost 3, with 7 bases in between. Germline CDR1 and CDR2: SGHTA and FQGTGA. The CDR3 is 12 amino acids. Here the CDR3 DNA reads TGTGCCAGCGGGGAGGACACCGGGGAGCTGTTTTTT. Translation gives CASGEDTGELFF.

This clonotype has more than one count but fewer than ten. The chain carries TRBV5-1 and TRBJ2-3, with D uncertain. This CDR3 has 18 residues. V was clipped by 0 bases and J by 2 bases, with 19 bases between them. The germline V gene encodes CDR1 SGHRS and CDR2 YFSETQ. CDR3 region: CASSLAGRRKGSTDTQYF. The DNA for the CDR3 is TGCGCCAGCAGCTTGGCCGGTCGACGGAAGGGATCCACAGATACGCAGTATTTT.

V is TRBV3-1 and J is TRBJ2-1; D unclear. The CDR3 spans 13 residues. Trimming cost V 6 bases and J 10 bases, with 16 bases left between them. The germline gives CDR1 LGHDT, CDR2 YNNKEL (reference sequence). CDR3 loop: CASSPQMGYEQFF. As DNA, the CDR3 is TGTGCCAGCAGTCCCCAGATGGGGTACGAGCAGTTCTTC.

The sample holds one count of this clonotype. The CDR3 region is CASSYRPGNSYEQYF. The DNA of the CDR3 is TGTGCCAGCAGTTACCGGCCAGGGAATTCCTACGAGCAGTACTTC. The rearrangement uses TRBV6-6 and TRBJ2-7; TRBD1 is a possible D gene (5 bases). This CDR3 region has 15 residues. In germline, CDR1 is MNHNY, CDR2 SVGAGI (reference sequence). V dropped 2 bases and J dropped 1 base, with 12 bases sitting between them.

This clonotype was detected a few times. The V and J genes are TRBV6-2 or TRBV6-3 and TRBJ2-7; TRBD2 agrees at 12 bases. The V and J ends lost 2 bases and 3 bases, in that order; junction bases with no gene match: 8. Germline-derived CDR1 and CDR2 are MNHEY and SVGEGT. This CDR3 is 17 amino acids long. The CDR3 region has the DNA TGTGCCAGCAGTTACCCGGCTAGCGGGAGGGTTGTCTACGAGCAGTACTTC. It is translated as CASSYPASGRVVYEQYF.